The subject of this entry is one T cell receptor beta chain. The data derive from a study of blood T cell repertoires in COVID-19. At the level of the study: The United States, Italy and Spain were the sources of the acute and convalescent COVID-19 samples. Nucleic acid was either cDNA or gDNA, and it came from T cells, B-cell-depleted T cells, or PBMCs.

The CDR3 has 14 amino acids. The ends lost 6 bases at V and 4 bases at J; junction bases unmatched: 8. Per the authors' pipeline: Using reference gene primer amplification, nucleated cell counts were estimated. This table comes from immunoSEQ multiplex PCR, and its TCRdb copy is limited to in-frame clones, with some not included. Clone size and the V and J calls come from that table; the DNA yielded D and trimming. The sample carries about 120,000 clones, less than 85% recorded once. The source material was peripheral blood. The rearrangement joins TRBV6-7 to TRBJ2-5; 7 bases fit TRBD1. TRBV6-7 is identified as an open reading frame with a role that is uncertain. The receptor's source is a human donor with acute or convalescent COVID-19. The donor label of this sample is uncertain. The CDR3: CASRDTGDGETQYF. For the CDR3, the DNA is TGTGCCAGCAGGGATACAGGGGACGGAGAGACCCAGTACTTC.